These 24 T cell receptor beta chains originate from one sample sequenced in a study of post-analysis software for immune sequencing data. Study observations and caveats: A few TRBV segments occurring more often in patients than controls included TRBV5-6, TRBV5-1 and TRBV20-1.

Incorporated into the TCR beta cDNA libraries were unique molecular identifiers, which served to reduce PCR and sequencing biases. TCRdb re-analysed the PCR reads in MiXCR, keeping a single row per CDR3 protein. The data hold about 570,000 distinct CDR3 sequences, with about a third observed a single time. No antigen is known for these receptors. What was sequenced was blood. All receptors derive from a girl aged 2 to 17 with multiple sclerosis.

The rearrangement uses TRBV10-3 and TRBJ2-2, with D perhaps matching TRBD2 (6 bases). Germline CDR1 ENHRY, CDR2 SYGVKD. Trimming left V 6 bases short and J 1 base short, with 12 bases between. The CDR3 is 15 residues long. The CDR3 loop is CAIREGRENTGELFF. CDR3 nucleotides: TGTGCCATCAGGGAGGGGAGAGAGAACACCGGGGAGCTGTTTTTT.

The V call is TRBV5-1, the J call TRBJ2-4; 10 bases line up with TRBD2. The CDR3 contains 16 residues. V gave up 3 bases and J gave up 4 bases; unmatched junction bases: 7. From germline, CDR1 is SGHRS and CDR2 YFSETQ. CDR3 residues: CASSYGSGGNKNIQYF. DNA for the CDR3: TGCGCCAGCAGCTATGGTAGCGGGGGGAATAAAAACATTCAGTACTTC.

As for this clonotype: A much larger clone sits a single nucleotide away, making a read error possible. V usage is TRBV6-5 and J usage is TRBJ2-3; a possible D gene is TRBD2 (6 bases). Germline values: CDR1 MNHEY, CDR2 SVGAGI. CDR3 length: 18 residues. CDR3 coding DNA: TGTGCCAGCAGTTACCAGGGACCGTGGAACTACGGGGGAGATATGCAGTATTTT. It translates to CASSYQGPWNYGGDMQYF.

This clonotype was observed a few times. The rearrangement uses TRBV9 and TRBJ1-2, with a weak D call TRBD1 (5 bases). CDR1 is SGDLS, CDR2 YYNGEE, per germline. The CDR3 extends over 14 amino acids. The V and J ends lost 3 bases and 0 bases respectively, with 9 bases between them. The CDR3, as DNA: TGTGCCAGCAGCGGCGGGGGTGCTAACTATGGCTACACCTTC. Its protein is CASSGGGANYGYTF.

This clonotype has only a few counts. The chain joins TRBV7-2 to TRBJ2-1, with D possibly TRBD1 on 6 matching bases. The V gene lost 4 bases and the J gene lost 8 bases, with 15 bases spanning the gap. The length of the CDR3 is 14 residues. From germline, CDR1 is SGHTA and CDR2 FQGNSA. The CDR3 region has the DNA TGTGCCAGCAGCTCAGGGGAAACCAGGGATGAGCAGTTCTTC. This gives the protein CASSSGETRDEQFF.

In its sample, this clonotype was seen a few times. The V call is TRBV14, the J call TRBJ1-2, with 8 bases identical to TRBD1. The V gene end was trimmed by 3 bases and the J gene end by 12 bases; junction bases not matched to a gene: 12. Germline-derived CDR1 and CDR2 are SGHDN and FVKESK. This CDR3 has 14 amino acids. The CDR3 DNA reads as TGTGCCAGCAGCCAGGCCGGACAGGGTGGTTGGGACACCTTC. Amino acid sequence: CASSQAGQGGWDTF.

This clonotype was observed a few times. The chain is built from TRBV6-6 and TRBJ2-4; D not certain. The CDR3 length is 16 residues. V was shortened by 2 bases and J by 0 bases, with 11 bases between the two germline ends. In germline, CDR1 is MNHNY, CDR2 SVGAGI (reference sequence). The CDR3 is CASSYHAGSAKNIQYF. CDR3 DNA sequence: TGTGCCAGCAGTTACCACGCTGGCTCAGCCAAAAACATTCAGTACTTC.

This clonotype has ten or more counts. The chain links TRBV5-6 to TRBJ2-1, with 9 bases aligning to TRBD2. The CDR3 is 16 residues long. Trimming took 4 bases from V and 3 from J; bases not matched to a gene: 8. Germline V gives CDR1 SGHDT, CDR2 YYEEEE. CDR3 residues: CASSRSAGGLYNEQFF. CDR3 DNA: TGTGCCAGCAGCCGATCAGCGGGGGGCCTCTACAATGAGCAGTTCTTC.

The rearrangement joins TRBV7-9 to TRBJ2-3; 7 nucleotides match TRBD1. V was clipped by 0 bases and J by 3 bases; unmatched bases: 6. Germline V lookup: CDR1 SEHNR, CDR2 FQNEAQ (reference sequence). This CDR3 has 16 residues. The CDR3 sequence: CASSLATGQQTDTQYF. CDR3 sequence (DNA): TGTGCCAGCAGCTTAGCCACGGGACAGCAAACAGATACGCAGTATTTT.

This clonotype was seen a few times. The V call is TRBV10-3, the J call TRBJ1-5; tentatively, D is TRBD1 (5 bases). The length of the CDR3 is 15 residues. Trimming left V 2 bases short and J 7 bases short, with 15 bases between. Germline CDR1 and CDR2: ENHRY and SYGVKD. In DNA form, the CDR3 reads TGTGCCATCAGTGAGGGGCAGAGGGGTGGCCAGCCCCAGCATTTT. Residues: CAISEGQRGGQPQHF.

As to this clonotype: A much larger clone differs by one base, so this may be a read error. The chain employs TRBV10-2 and TRBJ2-1; TRBD1 aligns across 10 bases. Germline CDR1 WSHSY, CDR2 SAAADI. The CDR3 loop spans 15 amino acids. The chain's CDR3 is CAGSDDRGRRNEQFF. As DNA, the CDR3 is TGCGCCGGCAGCGATGACAGGGGGCGCCGGAATGAGCAGTTCTTC.

This clonotype turned up a few times. The V gene is TRBV6-5, the J gene TRBJ1-4, with D possibly TRBD1 on 5 matching bases. The CDR3 spans 15 residues. Germline CDR1 MNHEY, CDR2 SVGAGI. Deletions cut 6 bases from V and 5 bases from J, with 16 bases between. This chain's CDR3 is CASSPRRGKNEKLFF. The CDR3 nucleotides are TGTGCCAGCAGCCCACGGAGGGGTAAAAATGAAAAACTGTTTTTT.

The J gene is TRBJ2-3, the V gene TRBV7-2, with 10 nucleotides matching TRBD1. The germline V gene encodes CDR1 SGHTA and CDR2 FQGNSA. The CDR3 covers 16 residues. The junction had 6 bases not matched to a gene; V was cut back by 5 bases and J by 1 base. The CDR3 DNA is TGTGCCAGCAGCCCCGGGGACAGGGGTGGCACAGATACGCAGTATTTT. It translates to CASSPGDRGGTDTQYF. The whole variable domain, remainder taken from reference TRBV7-2 and TRBJ2-3, is GAGVSQSPSNKVTEKGKDVELRCDPISGHTALYWYRQSLGQGLEFLIYFQGNSAPDKSGLPSDRFSAERTGGSVSTLTIQRTQQEDSAVYLCASSPGDRGGTDTQYFGPGTRLTVL.

This chain links TRBV11-2 with TRBJ2-5, with a tentative D call TRBD1 (6 bases). The end of the DNA fits TRBJ2-7 better, so the J call may be wrong. Germline CDR1 SGHAT, CDR2 FQNNGV. The length of the CDR3 is 14 residues. CDR3 sequence: CASSLLGRGYEQYF. CDR3 in DNA: TGTGCCAGCAGCTTATTGGGCAGGGGATACGAGCAGTACTTC.

This clonotype has only a few counts. The V and J genes are TRBV29-1 and TRBJ1-1; tentative D call: TRBD1 (5 bases). The CDR3 is 13 amino acids. Germline V gene sequence: CDR1 SQVTM, CDR2 ANQGSEA. Trimming stripped 6 bases from V and 5 bases from J, with 16 bases between. The CDR3 is CSVAGRGRTEAFF. CDR3 nucleotide sequence: TGCAGCGTGGCCGGAAGGGGACGAACTGAAGCTTTCTTT.

The genes are TRBV20-1 and TRBJ1-5, with D maybe TRBD1 (5 bases). The CDR3 is 16 amino acids. The V and J ends lost 1 base and 0 bases respectively, with 13 bases between them. Germline assignment: CDR1 DFQATT and CDR2 SNEGSKA (reference sequence). CDR3 nucleotide sequence: TGCAGTGCTAGAGGGGGGACTGAGTATAGCAATCAGCCCCAGCATTTT. This sequence encodes CSARGGTEYSNQPQHF.

The chain is built from TRBV13 and TRBJ2-5; D is unclear. The DNA end favors TRBJ2-7, so the J call may be wrong. CDR1 and CDR2 from the germline V gene are PRHDT and FYEKMQ (reference sequence). The CDR3 runs to 12 residues. CDR3 amino acids: CASAPAGSEQYF. CDR3 coding DNA: TGTGCCAGCGCCCCGGCAGGTAGCGAGCAGTACTTC.

V usage is TRBV12-3 or TRBV12-4 and J usage is TRBJ2-5, with 8 positions matching TRBD2. The trim removed 7 bases at V and 5 bases at J, leaving 15 bases unmatched. The CDR3 length is 16 residues. The CDR3 sequence is CASNELGLAGRETQYF. DNA for the CDR3: TGTGCCAGCAACGAACTCGGGCTAGCGGGTAGGGAGACCCAGTACTTC.

This clonotype was seen a handful of times. The V gene is TRBV20-1, the J gene TRBJ1-6; a possible D gene is TRBD1 (5 bases). Deletions cut 1 base from V and 7 bases from J, with 14 bases between. Germline V CDR1 and CDR2: DFQATT, SNEGSKA (reference sequence). The CDR3 covers 15 residues. CDR3 loop: CSARVRGWENSPLHF. Written as DNA, the CDR3 is TGCAGTGCTAGAGTCCGGGGGTGGGAAAATTCACCCCTCCACTTT.

With respect to this clonotype: A much larger clone lies one base from this, so it may be a read error. The J gene is TRBJ2-6, the V gene TRBV6-5, with a weak D call TRBD1 (5 bases). Germline-derived CDR1 and CDR2 are MNHEY and SVGAGI. The CDR3 runs 14 residues. CDR3 bases: TGTGCCAGCAGCCCTTTCTCTGGGGCCATCGTCCTGACTTTC. It codes for CASSPFSGAIVLTF.

V gene TRBV4-2 combines with J gene TRBJ1-5; D is unresolved. Germline V gives CDR1 LGHNA, CDR2 YNFKEQ. The length of the CDR3 is 13 residues. With 3 bases removed from V and 5 bases from J, the gap between germline ends came to 8 bases. Here the CDR3 reads CASSQDRYQPQHF. The DNA of the CDR3 is TGTGCCAGCAGCCAGGACCGATATCAGCCCCAGCATTTT.

The chain uses TRBV6-2 or TRBV6-3 and TRBJ2-5; the D is unclear. Trimming took 5 bases from V and 4 from J, leaving 11 bases between them. CDR3 length equals 13 residues. Per germline, CDR1 MNHEY and CDR2 SVGEGT. Here the CDR3 reads CASSRMWGETQYF. The CDR3, as DNA: TGTGCCAGCAGTAGGATGTGGGGAGAGACCCAGTACTTC.

The chain joins TRBV3-1 to TRBJ1-1; D is perhaps TRBD1 (5 bases). With 8 bases removed from V and 6 bases from J, the gap between germline ends came to 16 bases. Germline V gene sequence: CDR1 LGHDT, CDR2 YNNKEL (reference sequence). The CDR3 is made up of 13 amino acids. The CDR3 reads CASWGRSSAEAFF. DNA of the CDR3: TGTGCCAGCTGGGGCAGAAGTTCCGCTGAAGCTTTCTTT.

This clonotype was detected only a few times. This chain joins TRBV20-1 and TRBJ2-6; D uncertain. The V end lost 1 base, the J end lost 0 bases, and 7 bases lay between the germline ends. CDR1 DFQATT and CDR2 SNEGSKA come from the germline V gene (reference sequence). This CDR3 comprises 15 residues. The CDR3 DNA reads TGCAGTGCTAGAGTGGGTAGCTCTGGGGCCAACGTCCTGACTTTC. Encoded protein: CSARVGSSGANVLTF.